What follows are 20 T cell receptor beta chains derived from one specimen sequenced in a study of blood T cells in healthy people across ages. It was with a sample-barcoded 5' primer and a J-beta primer mix that a second PCR of roughly 7 to 12 cycles was run. TCRdb re-called the 5' RACE reads with MiXCR, one entry per CDR3 protein. The top ten clones hold roughly 14% of a sample with hundreds of thousands of distinct CDR3 sequences, 40% to 65% of them seen once. The sequenced sample consisted of blood. These receptor sequences come from an elderly woman in good health.

There are a few counts of this clonotype. The chain has TRBV27 and TRBJ2-7; a possible D gene is TRBD1 (6 bases). Germline lookup yields CDR1 MNHEY and CDR2 SMNVEV (reference sequence). This CDR3 region has 14 residues. V lost 2 bases and J 0 bases, leaving 8 bases between the germline ends. The CDR3 protein is CASSLETGSYEQYF. The CDR3 DNA reads TGTGCCAGCAGTTTAGAGACAGGCTCCTACGAGCAGTACTTC.

This rearrangement joins TRBV10-3 to TRBJ2-3; 8 bases agree with TRBD2. The germline V gene encodes CDR1 ENHRY and CDR2 SYGVKD. The junction had 15 bases not matched to a gene; V was cut back by 5 bases and J by 8 bases. There are 16 residues in the CDR3. The CDR3, as DNA: TGTGCCATCAGTCGGGCCGTCGGGACTAGTGGAAGTACGCAGTATTTT. This translates into CAISRAVGTSGSTQYF.

This clonotype showed up many times. V usage is TRBV28 and J usage is TRBJ1-6; 7 bases agree with TRBD1. V trimming: 10 bases; J trimming: 10 bases; junction bases outside the gene matches: 7. Germline V lookup: CDR1 MDHEN, CDR2 SYDVKM. CDR3 length: 12 residues. CDR3 sequence reads: CAIDTGDSPLHF. The CDR3 region has the DNA TGTGCCATCGATACAGGGGACTCACCCCTCCACTTT.

V gene TRBV15 combines with J gene TRBJ1-2, with D uncertain. CDR1 LNHNV and CDR2 YYDKDF come from the germline V gene (reference sequence). This CDR3 spans 14 amino acids. V gave up 0 bases and J gave up 7 bases, with 12 bases separating them. The CDR3, as DNA: TGTGCCACCAGCAGAGAAAGTGGAGGCTCTGGCTACACCTTC. This encodes CATSRESGGSGYTF.

This clonotype was counted only a few times. The rearrangement links TRBV5-5 to TRBJ1-4; D remains unclear. This CDR3 is 13 amino acids long. Trimming cost V 7 bases and J 3 bases, with 10 bases left between them. From germline, CDR1 is SGHKS and CDR2 YYEKEE (reference sequence). This chain's CDR3 is CASGLRANEKLFF. DNA for the CDR3: TGTGCCAGCGGCCTCCGGGCTAATGAAAAACTGTTTTTT.

This clonotype was recorded many times. The genes are TRBV4-1 and TRBJ2-7; D is possibly TRBD1 (7 bases). This CDR3 region has 15 residues. V dropped 1 base and J dropped 10 bases, with 20 bases sitting between them. The germline gives CDR1 MGHRA, CDR2 YSYEKL. The CDR3 nucleotides are TGCGCCAGCAGCCAAGCCCCGGGACAGACTAGGAGCCAGTACTTC. This translates into CASSQAPGQTRSQYF.

Concerning this clonotype itself: Since a much larger clone is just one base distant, this may be a read error. CDR3 coding DNA: TGCAGTGCTAGAGGGCAGGGGAAAAACATTCAGTACTTC. Amino acids: CSARGQGKNIQYF. The rearrangement joins TRBV20-1 to TRBJ2-4; possibly TRBD1 for D (6 bases). Germline V gene data show CDR1 as DFQATT and CDR2 as SNEGSKA (reference sequence). The CDR3 loop spans 13 amino acids. Trimming took 1 base from V and 4 from J, leaving 8 bases between them.

This clonotype was seen ten or more times. The CDR3 coding sequence is TGTGCCTGGAGGGCACACAGGGTACCAGGGTACTACGAGCAGTACTTC. Translating it yields CAWRAHRVPGYYEQYF. This chain uses TRBV30 with TRBJ2-7, with TRBD1 as a possible D gene (6 bases). The V gene lost 3 bases and the J gene lost 3 bases, with 21 bases spanning the gap. The CDR3 covers 16 residues. From germline, CDR1 is GTSNPN and CDR2 SVGIG (reference sequence).

This clonotype was detected a few times. The CDR3 region has the DNA TGTGCCAGCAGCTTAAGCGGGAGCGCCCACAATGAGCAGTTCTTC. Translating gives CASSLSGSAHNEQFF. V gene TRBV11-2 combines with J gene TRBJ2-1; 8 positions agree with TRBD2. V shed 2 bases and J 5 bases; nucleotides not matched to a gene: 5. In germline, CDR1 is SGHAT, CDR2 FQNNGV. The CDR3 runs to 15 residues.

The chain couples TRBV28 to TRBJ2-5, with 8 bases matching TRBD2. The CDR3 totals 13 residues. V gave up 1 base and J gave up 11 bases; unmatched junction bases: 6. Germline values: CDR1 MDHEN, CDR2 SYDVKM. The CDR3 loop reads CASSLLPRGGQYF. The CDR3 DNA is TGTGCCAGCAGTTTATTGCCCCGGGGGGGGCAGTACTTC.

J is TRBJ2-1 and V is TRBV4-3; 7 bases are a match to TRBD1. The V gene end was trimmed by 4 bases and the J gene end by 0 bases; junction bases not matched to a gene: 9. CDR3 length: 17 amino acids. From germline, CDR1 is LGHNA and CDR2 YSLEER. CDR3 nucleotide sequence: TGCGCCAGCAGCCCTGGGACAGCCCGGAGCTCCTACAATGAGCAGTTCTTC. Amino acids: CASSPGTARSSYNEQFF.

About this clonotype: A single base separates this from a much larger clone, so it may be a read error. The chain recombines TRBV10-1 with TRBJ2-1, with TRBD1 identical over 7 bases. The CDR3 consists of 13 residues. CDR1 WNHNN and CDR2 SYGVQD come from the germline V gene (reference sequence). The trim removed 2 bases at V and 13 bases at J, leaving 8 bases unmatched. In nucleotides, the CDR3 is TGCGCCAGCAGTGAGCAGGGGACAGAGACCCAGTTCTTC. Amino acid sequence: CASSEQGTETQFF.

This clonotype was seen more than once but under ten times. A much bigger clone sits one base away, suggesting this may be a read error. The chain has TRBV27 and TRBJ2-3; no firm D call. Germline loops: CDR1 MNHEY, CDR2 SMNVEV (reference sequence). Trimming shortened V by 4 bases and J by 8 bases, and 10 bases separated the two germline ends. The CDR3 runs 12 residues. CDR3 amino acids: CASSSLRGTQYF. CDR3 DNA: TGTGCCAGCAGTTCCCTTCGTGGTACGCAGTATTTT.

A single count supports this clonotype. This chain connects TRBV19 to TRBJ2-3, with 8 bases identical to TRBD2. The CDR3 has 15 amino acids. CDR1 is LNHDA, CDR2 SQIVND, per germline (reference sequence). Trimming cost V 6 bases and J 1 base; bases outside gene matches: 6. The CDR3 region is CASSVAGPGTDTQYF. The CDR3 coding sequence is TGTGCCAGTAGCGTAGCGGGGCCTGGCACAGATACGCAGTATTTT.

For this clonotype: A much larger clone lies one base from this, so it may be a read error. J is TRBJ2-5 and V is TRBV7-2, with TRBD2 matching over 8 bases. The CDR3 consists of 16 residues. The V gene's germline CDR1 is SGHTA and CDR2 FQGNSA. CDR3 DNA sequence: TGTGCCAGCGGCTTATCAGAGCGGGGGAGACAAGAGACCCAGTACTTC. The encoded protein is CASGLSERGRQETQYF.

Comment on this clonotype: This may arise from a read error, as a much more abundant clone is one base away. No conserved phenylalanine or tryptophan ends this CDR3, so it is likely a read error. V is TRBV15 and J is TRBJ2-5; D is perhaps TRBD2 (5 bases). Germline-derived CDR1 and CDR2 are LNHNV and YYDKDF (reference sequence). The CDR3 spans 13 residues. V lost 3 bases and J lost 5, with 10 bases in between. In DNA, the CDR3 is TGTGCCACCAGCAGTGGGTGGGAGGAGACCCAGTACGTC. Its translation: CATSSGWEETQYV.

The V call is TRBV30, the J call TRBJ2-7, with D maybe TRBD2 (5 bases). The germline V and J ends were trimmed by 5 bases and 7 bases, with 15 bases remaining between them. The CDR3 is 12 amino acids. Germline-derived CDR1 and CDR2 are GTSNPN and SVGIG (reference sequence). The CDR3 region has the DNA TGTGCCTGGGGAGGAGCGAAAGGGGAGCAGTACTTC. Translated, it gives CAWGGAKGEQYF. Drawing the rest from reference TRBV30 and TRBJ2-7, the complete variable domain is SQTIHQWPATLVQPVGSPLSLECTVEGTSNPNLYWYRQAAGRGLQLLFYSVGIGQISSEVPQNLSASRPQDRQFILSSKKLLLSDSGFYLCAWGGAKGEQYFGPGTRLTVT.

This clonotype has more than one count but fewer than ten. J is TRBJ2-7 and V is TRBV5-1; a possible D gene is TRBD1 (6 bases). The V gene lost 4 bases and the J gene lost 2 bases, with 19 bases spanning the gap. CDR1 SGHRS and CDR2 YFSETQ come from the germline V gene. The CDR3 consists of 16 residues. CDR3 in DNA: TGCGCCAGCAGCATGAATCCGGGACAAGGCGCCTACGAGCAGTACTTC. Translated, it gives CASSMNPGQGAYEQYF.

This rearrangement joins TRBV20-1 to TRBJ2-1, with 7 bases that match TRBD2. V lost 3 bases, J lost 13 bases, and 24 bases stayed unmatched. CDR3 length equals 17 residues. The germline gives CDR1 DFQATT, CDR2 SNEGSKA (reference sequence). This CDR3 is CSASPDLRTSTLKTQFF. DNA of the CDR3: TGCAGTGCTAGTCCCGACCTTCGGACTAGTACCTTGAAGACCCAGTTCTTC.

The V gene is TRBV27, the J gene TRBJ2-1, with no clear D. V gave up 2 bases and J gave up 5 bases, with 10 bases separating them. The germline V gene has CDR1 MNHEY and CDR2 SMNVEV (reference sequence). The CDR3 spans 14 residues. CDR3 region: CASSLGQRDNEQFF. CDR3 sequence (DNA): TGTGCCAGCAGTTTAGGTCAGCGCGACAATGAGCAGTTCTTC.